The sequence of this TCR beta chain was determined in a study of response to subunit inactivated influenza vaccine. TCRdb reanalysed the RT-PCR reads using MiXCR and keeps one entry per CDR3 protein. Among 400,000 to 550,000 distinct CDR3 sequences listed, about 25% were seen once. V was pared by 2 bases and J by 0 bases, with 3 bases between. This CDR3 spans 13 amino acids. Per germline, CDR1 SGHKS and CDR2 YYEKEE (reference sequence). This clonotype was counted ten times or more. This TCR was sampled from a man between 45 and 60 years old who received an inactivated influenza vaccine. The sequences come from CD4+ T cells sorted from PBMCs, collected less than 6 days after vaccination. V usage is TRBV5-5 and J usage is TRBJ1-5; D not certain. The CDR3 DNA reads as TGTGCCAGCAGCTTCCATAGCAATCAGCCCCAGCATTTT. This codes for CASSFHSNQPQHF.